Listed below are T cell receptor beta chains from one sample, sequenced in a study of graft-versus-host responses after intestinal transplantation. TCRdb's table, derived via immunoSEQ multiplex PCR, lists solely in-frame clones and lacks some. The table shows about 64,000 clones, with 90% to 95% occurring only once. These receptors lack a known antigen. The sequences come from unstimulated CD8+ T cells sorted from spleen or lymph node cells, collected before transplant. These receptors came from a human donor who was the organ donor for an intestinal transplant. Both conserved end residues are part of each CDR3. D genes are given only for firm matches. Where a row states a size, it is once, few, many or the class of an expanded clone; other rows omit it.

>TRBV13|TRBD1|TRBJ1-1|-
TGTGCCAGCAGCTTAGCACAGGGGATAAGGAACACTGAAGCTTTCTTT
CASSLAQGIRNTEAFF
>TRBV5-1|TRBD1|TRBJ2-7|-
TGCGCCAGCAGGCTGACAGGGGGGACACGTTACGAGCAGTACTTC
CASRLTGGTRYEQYF
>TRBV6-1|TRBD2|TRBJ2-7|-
TGTGCCAGCAGTGATTTCGGGGGGAGCTCCTACGAGCAGTACTTC
CASSDFGGSSYEQYF
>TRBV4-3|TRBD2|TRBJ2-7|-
TGCGCCAGCAGCCATGGAGCCGGGACTAGCGGAACCTACGAGCAGTACTTC
CASSHGAGTSGTYEQYF
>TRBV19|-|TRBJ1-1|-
TGTGCCAGTAGCTCTCGGGGAGAAACTGAAGCTTTCTTT
CASSSRGETEAFF
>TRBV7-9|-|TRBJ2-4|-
TGTGCCAGCAGCTTAGGAGCCTGGAACAGCCTAGCCAAAAACATTCAGTACTTC
CASSLGAWNSLAKNIQYF
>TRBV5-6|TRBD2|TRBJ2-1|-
TGTGCCAGCAGCTTGACTAGCGGGAGGGCCTCGAGACAGTTCTTC
CASSLTSGRASRQFF
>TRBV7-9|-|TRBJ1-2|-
TGTGCCAGCAGCCTGCCAGGGCTTTATGGCTACACCTTC
CASSLPGLYGYTF
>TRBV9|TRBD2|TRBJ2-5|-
TGTGCCAGCAGCGTAATGGACAGACTAGCGGGGCTGGAAGGGGAGACCCAGTACTTC
CASSVMDRLAGLEGETQYF
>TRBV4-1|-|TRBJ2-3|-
TGCGCCAGCAGCCAAGGGGGCCCAGATACGCAGTATTTT
CASSQGGPDTQYF
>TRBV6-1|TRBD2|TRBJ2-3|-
TGTGCCACCTCACTAGCGACCAGCACAGATGCGCAGTATTTT
CATSLATSTDAQYF
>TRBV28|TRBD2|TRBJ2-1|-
TGTGCCAGCAGTTCCAGCGGGAGGGTCTCCTACAATGAGCAGTTCTTC
CASSSSGRVSYNEQFF
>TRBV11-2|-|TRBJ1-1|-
TGTGCCAGCAGCTTAGTAGGGGTGAACTCTGAAGCTTTCTTT
CASSLVGVNSEAFF
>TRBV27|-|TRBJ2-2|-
TGTGCCAGCAGTTTAGCGTACAGACACACCGGGGAGCTGTTTTTT
CASSLAYRHTGELFF
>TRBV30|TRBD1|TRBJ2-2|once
TGTGCCTGGAGTGGACAGGGCATCGGGGAGCTGTTTTTT
CAWSGQGIGELFF
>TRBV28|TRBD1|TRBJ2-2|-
TGTGCCAGCAGCCCAGCCCCGGTGGGGACAGGGATATCCGGGGAGCTGTTTTTT
CASSPAPVGTGISGELFF
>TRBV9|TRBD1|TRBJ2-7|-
TGTGCCAGCAGCGGCCGGGACAGCCCCTACGAGCAGTACTTC
CASSGRDSPYEQYF
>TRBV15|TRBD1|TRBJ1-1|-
TGTGCCACCAGCAGAGATCCCGAGACAGGGCTAAACACTGAAGCTTTCTTT
CATSRDPETGLNTEAFF
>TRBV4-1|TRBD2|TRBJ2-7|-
TGCGCCAGCAGCCAAGATTGGGGTGGGCTAGCGGGGCTAGGCTACGAGCAGTACTTC
CASSQDWGGLAGLGYEQYF
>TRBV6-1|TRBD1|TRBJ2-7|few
TGTGCCAGCAGTGAAGCGACAGGGGGCGCCTACGAGCAGTACTTC
CASSEATGGAYEQYF
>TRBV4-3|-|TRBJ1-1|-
TGCGCCAGCAGCCAAGATCGGGGGTACACTGAAGCTTTCTTT
CASSQDRGYTEAFF
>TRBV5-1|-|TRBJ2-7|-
TGCGCCAGCAGCCCTTGGTCCCGCAGGGGCTGGGAGCAGTACTTC
CASSPWSRRGWEQYF
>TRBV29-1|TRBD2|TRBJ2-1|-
TGCAGCGTTGAAGATGAACTAGCGGGAGAGGTTTACAATGAGCAGTTCTTC
CSVEDELAGEVYNEQFF
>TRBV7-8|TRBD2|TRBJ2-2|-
TGTGCCAGCCTTGATGCTAGCGGGATAAGTAGGGTGGCCGGGGAGCTGTTTTTT
CASLDASGISRVAGELFF
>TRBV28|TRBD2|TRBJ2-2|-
TGTGCCAGCAGTTTAAGACTAGCGGGAGTCACCGGGGAGCTGTTTTTT
CASSLRLAGVTGELFF
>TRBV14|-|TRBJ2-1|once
TGTGCCAGCAGCCCGCTAAGGTTAGCGTACAATGAGCAGTTCTTC
CASSPLRLAYNEQFF
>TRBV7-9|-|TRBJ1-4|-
TGTGCCAGCAGCTCTGGACAGCCCAAACTGTTTTTT
CASSSGQPKLFF
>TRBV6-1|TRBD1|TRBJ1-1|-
TGTGCCAGCAGTGAGTGGACAGGGGCAGTTGACTCTGAAGCTTTCTTT
CASSEWTGAVDSEAFF
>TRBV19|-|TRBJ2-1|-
TGTGCCAGTAGTACCCGGGTAGCTGGCGAGCAGTTCTTC
CASSTRVAGEQFF
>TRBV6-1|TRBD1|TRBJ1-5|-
TGTGCCAGCAGGGGACAGGGCAATCAGCCCCAGCATTTT
CASRGQGNQPQHF
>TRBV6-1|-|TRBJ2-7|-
TGTGCCAGCTCCATGTGGGAGGAAAACTACGAGCAGTACTTC
CASSMWEENYEQYF
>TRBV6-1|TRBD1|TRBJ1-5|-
TGTGCCAGCAGTGATAGGACAGGGAGAGATAGCAATCAGCCCCAGCATTTT
CASSDRTGRDSNQPQHF
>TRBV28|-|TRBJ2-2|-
TGTGCCAGCAGTTCTAGGACAGCGAACACCGGGGAGCTGTTTTTT
CASSSRTANTGELFF
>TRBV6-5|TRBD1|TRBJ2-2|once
TGTGCCAGCAGCGGACAGGTTAACACCGGGGAGCTGTTTTTT
CASSGQVNTGELFF
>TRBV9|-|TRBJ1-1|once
TGTGCCAGCAGCGAGACAGCCGTGAACACTGAAGCTTTCTTT
CASSETAVNTEAFF
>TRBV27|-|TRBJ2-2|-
TGTGCCAGCAGTTATACTACTAGGTCCCTCGCCGGGGAGCTGTTTTTT
CASSYTTRSLAGELFF
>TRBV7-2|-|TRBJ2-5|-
TGTGCCAGCAGCTTATTAAGGGGGGGAGGAGGAGAAGAGACCCAGTACTTC
CASSLLRGGGGEETQYF
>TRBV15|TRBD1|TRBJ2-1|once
TGTGCCACCAGCAGAGATTCGCCGGGACAGGGCTTCAATGAGCAGTTCTTC
CATSRDSPGQGFNEQFF
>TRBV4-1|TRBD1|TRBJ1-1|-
TGCGCCAGCAGCCAAGTGAAGGGGGCATCTTCTGAAGCTTTCTTT
CASSQVKGASSEAFF
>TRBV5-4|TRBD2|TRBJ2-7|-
TGTGCCAGCAGCCTCTGGGGCGGGGGATACGAGCAGTACTTC
CASSLWGGGYEQYF
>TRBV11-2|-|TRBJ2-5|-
TGTGCCAGCCGGGGGGCGGGGCCCCAAGAGACCCAGTACTTC
CASRGAGPQETQYF
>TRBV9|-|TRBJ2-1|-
TGTGCCAGCAGCGCCCTTGGGCAGGGTACCAATGAGCAGTTCTTC
CASSALGQGTNEQFF
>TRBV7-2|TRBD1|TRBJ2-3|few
TGTGCCAGCAGCTTAGAGACAGGGGGCACAGATACGCAGTATTTT
CASSLETGGTDTQYF
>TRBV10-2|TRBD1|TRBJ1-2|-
TGCGCCAGCAGTGAGTCGACAGGGTTATTGAGCGGCTACACCTTC
CASSESTGLLSGYTF
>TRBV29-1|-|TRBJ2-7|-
TGCAGCGTTGAGGAGGGGGCCCACGAGCAGTACTTC
CSVEEGAHEQYF
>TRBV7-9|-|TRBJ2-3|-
TGTGCCAGCAGCATACTCAGCGGAGCTCACACAGATACGCAGTATTTT
CASSILSGAHTDTQYF
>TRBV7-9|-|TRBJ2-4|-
TGTGCCAGCAGCCCAGGGGTAGGGAACATTCAGTACTTC
CASSPGVGNIQYF
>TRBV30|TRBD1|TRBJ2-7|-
TGTGCCTGGAGCAACAGGGGGCGCGGTACCTACGAGCAGTACTTC
CAWSNRGRGTYEQYF
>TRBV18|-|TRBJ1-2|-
TGTGCCAGCTCACTACAGGGTTGGAACTATGGCTACACCTTC
CASSLQGWNYGYTF
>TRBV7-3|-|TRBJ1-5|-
TGTGCCAGCAGCTTAATATCAGCTCAGGGGATCGTCAATCAGCCCCAGCATTTT
CASSLISAQGIVNQPQHF
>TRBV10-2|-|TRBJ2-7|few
TGCGCCAGCAAGGGGATGGGCTACGAGCAGTACTTC
CASKGMGYEQYF
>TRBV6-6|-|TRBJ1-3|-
TGTGCCAGCAGTTACCTAGGCGGGTGGTCTGGAAACACCATATATTTT
CASSYLGGWSGNTIYF
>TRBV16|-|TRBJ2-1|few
TGTGCCAGCAGCCTTTCGGACTTCAATGAGCAGTTCTTC
CASSLSDFNEQFF
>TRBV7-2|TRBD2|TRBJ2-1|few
TGTGCCAGCAGCTTAGGGTTGGGAGCGGGGGACCTTAATGAGCAGTTCTTC
CASSLGLGAGDLNEQFF
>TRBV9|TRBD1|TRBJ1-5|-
TGTGCCAGCAGCTTAACAGGGGGCCCCCAGCCCCAGCATTTT
CASSLTGGPQPQHF